The 5 T cell receptor beta chains in this list originate from one sample, sequenced in a study of technical replicates of blood from a handful of donors. Using immunoSEQ multiplex PCR, the repertoire was profiled, and TCRdb retains in-frame clones only, with some absent. This sample carries more than 75,000 clones, roughly 93% of them seen once, and the ten largest clones take under 0.3%. Sequenced material: T cells isolated from PBMCs. The source is a human donor in good health.

This clone was counted a single time. The rearrangement links TRBV2 to TRBJ2-1, with D possibly TRBD2 on 6 matching bases. CDR3 length equals 15 residues. Germline loops: CDR1 SNHLY, CDR2 FYNNEI. The germline V and J ends were trimmed by 7 bases and 5 bases, with 18 bases remaining between them. The CDR3 DNA is TGTGCCAGCATATCCTCGTTTTGGGGGGACAATGAGCAGTTCTTC. Translating it yields CASISSFWGDNEQFF. Full variable domain (outside the CDR3, taken from reference TRBV2 and TRBJ2-1): EPEVTQTPSHQVTQMGQEVILRCVPISNHLYFYWYRQILGQKVEFLVSFYNNEISEKSEIFDDQFSVERPDGSNFTLKIRSTKLEDSAMYFCASISSFWGDNEQFFGPGTRLTVL.

V and J are TRBV29-1 and TRBJ2-7, with a weak D call TRBD2 (5 bases). Trimming pared 4 bases from V and 3 bases from J, leaving 7 bases between. The CDR3 runs to 11 residues. The germline V gene has CDR1 SQVTM and CDR2 ANQGSEA. The CDR3 coding sequence is TGCAGCGTTGCCGGGGACTACGAGCAGTACTTC. Its translation: CSVAGDYEQYF.

V is TRBV18 and J is TRBJ2-2; perhaps TRBD1 as D (5 bases). This CDR3 is 15 amino acids long. V lost 2 bases, J lost 1 base, and 8 bases lay in between. The germline V gene encodes CDR1 KGHSH and CDR2 LQKENI. CDR3 residues: CASSPRTQNTGELFF. The CDR3 coding sequence is TGTGCCAGCTCACCAAGGACACAGAACACCGGGGAGCTGTTTTTT.

This chain uses TRBV5-1 with TRBJ1-1; 7 bases line up with TRBD1. The CDR3 totals 15 residues. The V gene end was trimmed by 0 bases and the J gene end by 2 bases; junction bases not matched to a gene: 4. CDR1 SGHRS and CDR2 YFSETQ come from the germline V gene. The chain's CDR3 is CASSLVAGGNTEAFF. The CDR3 region has the DNA TGCGCCAGCAGCTTGGTGGCAGGGGGTAACACTGAAGCTTTCTTT. Together with reference TRBV5-1 and TRBJ1-1, the CDR3 gives the full variable domain: KAGVTQTPRYLIKTRGQQVTLSCSPISGHRSVSWYQQTPGQGLQFLFEYFSETQRNKGNFPGRFSGRQFSNSRSEMNVSTLELGDSALYLCASSLVAGGNTEAFFGQGTRLTVV.

As concerns this clone: Compared with germline, one end of the junction differs, possibly owing to a read error. The rearrangement joins TRBV19 to TRBJ1-5; weak D call: TRBD1 (6 bases). The germline gives CDR1 LNHDA, CDR2 SQIVND (reference sequence). The CDR3 runs to 12 residues. The CDR3 loop is CASCIQGAPQHF. The DNA for the CDR3 is TGTGCCAGTTGTATACAGGGCGCGCCCCAGCATTTT.